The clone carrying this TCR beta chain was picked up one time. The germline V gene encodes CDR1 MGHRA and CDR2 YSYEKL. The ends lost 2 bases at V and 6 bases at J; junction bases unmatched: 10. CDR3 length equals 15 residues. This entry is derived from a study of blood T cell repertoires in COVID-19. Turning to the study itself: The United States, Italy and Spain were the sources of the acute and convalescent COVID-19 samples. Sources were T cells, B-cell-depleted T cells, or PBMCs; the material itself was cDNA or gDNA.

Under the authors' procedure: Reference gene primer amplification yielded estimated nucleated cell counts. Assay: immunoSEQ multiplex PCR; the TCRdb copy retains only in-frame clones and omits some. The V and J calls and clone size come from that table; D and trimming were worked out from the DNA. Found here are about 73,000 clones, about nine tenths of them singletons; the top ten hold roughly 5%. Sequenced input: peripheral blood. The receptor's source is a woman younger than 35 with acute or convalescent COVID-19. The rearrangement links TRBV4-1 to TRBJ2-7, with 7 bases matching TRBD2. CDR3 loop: CASSQQRTSQVEQYF. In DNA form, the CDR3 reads TGCGCCAGCAGCCAACAAAGGACTAGTCAGGTCGAGCAGTACTTC.